Many counts were recorded for the clone carrying this T cell receptor (beta chain). What it recognizes is unknown. This sample is part of a study of T cell repertoires in cytomegalovirus infection. Study information: CMV infection together with matching HLA type was indicated by public TCR beta signatures. The study's findings and limits: Frequencies of public TCR beta families were cumulated, and this identified carriers of CMV plus the relevant HLA.

TCRdb reanalysed the reads using MiXCR and keeps one entry per CDR3 protein. The sample carries fewer than 700,000 distinct CDR3 sequences, approximately 24% recorded once. The V gene lost 5 bases and the J gene lost 1 base, with 11 bases spanning the gap. Per the germline V gene, CDR1 is SEHNR and CDR2 is FQNEAQ (reference sequence). The CDR3 contains 14 residues. Sequencing was done on a sample of CD8+ T cells from PBMCs. The TCR comes from a human donor in good health (CMV status not recorded). Some clones in this sample may be carry-over from other donors' samples. The rearrangement uses TRBV7-9 and TRBJ2-5; possibly TRBD2 for D (5 bases). The CDR3 coding sequence is TGTGCCAGCAGCCCGCCGGGATCCCAAGAGACCCAGTACTTC. This codes for CASSPPGSQETQYF.